This passage covers 8 T cell receptor beta chains from one sample sequenced in a study of immune evolution from preneoplasia to lung adenocarcinoma. Method: immunoSEQ multiplex PCR; TCRdb's copy keeps in-frame clones and lacks some. Among more than 850 clones listed, 80% were seen once. Sequenced sample: FFPE tissue from an adenomatous hyperplasia lung lesion. The subset denotes: atypical adenomatous hyperplasia (AAH), lung preneoplasia. The source of these receptors is a person between 60 and 79 years old with lung adenocarcinoma.

This chain connects TRBV19 to TRBJ1-5; TRBD1 aligns across 9 bases. Losses at the gene ends were 8 bases for V and 2 bases for J; bases not matched to a gene: 1. CDR1 and CDR2 (germline): LNHDA, SQIVND (reference sequence). The length of the CDR3 is 13 residues. DNA of the CDR3: TGTGCCAGTGGGACAGGGCGCAATCAGCCCCAGCATTTT. Its translation is CASGTGRNQPQHF.

The chain combines TRBV11-2 with TRBJ1-2, with no clear D. The ends were cut back, 4 bases at V and 8 bases at J, with 20 bases in the middle. Germline values: CDR1 SGHAT, CDR2 FQNNGV. This CDR3 spans 15 amino acids. CDR3 bases: TGTGCCAGCAGCTCCACGGACGGACCTAACGGGGGCTACACCTTC. It is translated as CASSSTDGPNGGYTF.

V usage is TRBV7-3 and J usage is TRBJ2-5; no definite D call. This CDR3 has 15 amino acids. Trimming took 0 bases from V and 1 from J, leaving 9 bases between them. Germline lookup yields CDR1 SGHTA and CDR2 FQGTGA. The CDR3 loop is CASSLTGSAQETQYF. In DNA form, the CDR3 reads TGTGCCAGCAGCTTAACTGGAAGCGCCCAAGAGACCCAGTACTTC.

The chain recombines TRBV13 with TRBJ2-5; 7 bases match TRBD1. The V segment lost 5 bases and the J segment 1 base; nucleotides outside the gene matches: 1. The CDR3 totals 13 residues. Germline V lookup: CDR1 PRHDT, CDR2 FYEKMQ (reference sequence). CDR3 amino acids: CASSRTGQETQYF. The CDR3 DNA reads TGTGCCAGCAGCCGGACAGGCCAAGAGACCCAGTACTTC.

The chain combines TRBV27 with TRBJ2-4; D ambiguous. The length of the CDR3 is 17 residues. V was trimmed by 2 bases and J by 0 bases, leaving 14 bases between them. The V gene's germline CDR1 is MNHEY and CDR2 SMNVEV (reference sequence). The CDR3 protein is CASSLPLTPGAKNIQYF. CDR3 sequence (DNA): TGTGCCAGCAGTTTACCACTAACTCCTGGAGCCAAAAACATTCAGTACTTC.

The rearrangement links TRBV19 to TRBJ1-5, with no clear D. The CDR3 has 15 residues. Germline-derived CDR1 and CDR2 are LNHDA and SQIVND (reference sequence). V was shortened by 3 bases and J by 4 bases, with 13 bases between the two germline ends. The CDR3 reads CASSIAGGLNQPQHF. CDR3 DNA sequence: TGTGCCAGTAGTATCGCAGGAGGGTTAAATCAGCCCCAGCATTTT.

This chain connects TRBV19 to TRBJ2-7; 10 bases are shared with TRBD1. This CDR3 has 15 amino acids. V shed 5 bases and J 2 bases; nucleotides not matched to a gene: 6. The V gene's germline CDR1 is LNHDA and CDR2 SQIVND (reference sequence). The CDR3: CASSPLGTGAYEQYF. The CDR3 nucleotides are TGTGCCAGTAGTCCCCTGGGGACAGGGGCCTACGAGCAGTACTTC. Full variable domain (outside the CDR3, taken from reference TRBV19 and TRBJ2-7): DGGITQSPKYLFRKEGQNVTLSCEQNLNHDAMYWYRQDPGQGLRLIYYSQIVNDFQKGDIAEGYSVSREKKESFPLTVTSAQKNPTAFYLCASSPLGTGAYEQYFGPGTRLTVT.

The chain carries TRBV10-3 and TRBJ2-7; 8 bases agree with TRBD2. Per the germline V gene, CDR1 is ENHRY and CDR2 is SYGVKD. The CDR3 has 14 residues. Trimming took 2 bases from V and 6 from J; bases not matched to a gene: 6. The CDR3 is CAISEGSGVSEQYF. The CDR3 DNA follows: TGTGCCATCAGTGAGGGTAGCGGGGTCTCCGAGCAGTACTTC.